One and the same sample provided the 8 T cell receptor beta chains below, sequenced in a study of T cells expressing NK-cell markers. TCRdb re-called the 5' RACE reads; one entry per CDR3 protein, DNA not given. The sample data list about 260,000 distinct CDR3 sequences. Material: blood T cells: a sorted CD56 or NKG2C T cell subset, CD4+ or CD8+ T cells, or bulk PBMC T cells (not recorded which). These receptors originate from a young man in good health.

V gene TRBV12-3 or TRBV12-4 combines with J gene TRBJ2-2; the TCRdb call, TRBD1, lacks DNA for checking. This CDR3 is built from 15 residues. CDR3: CASSPWTGGTGELFF.

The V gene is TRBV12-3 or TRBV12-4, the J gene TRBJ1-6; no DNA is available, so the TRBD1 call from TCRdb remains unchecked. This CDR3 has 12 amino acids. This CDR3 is CASRTVNSPLHF.

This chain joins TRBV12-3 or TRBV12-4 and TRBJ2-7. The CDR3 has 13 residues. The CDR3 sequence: CASSSSGSYEQYF.

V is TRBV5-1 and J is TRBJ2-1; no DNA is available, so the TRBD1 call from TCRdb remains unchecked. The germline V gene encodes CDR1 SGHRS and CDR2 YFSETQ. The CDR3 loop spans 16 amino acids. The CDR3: CASSGIRELRYNEQFF. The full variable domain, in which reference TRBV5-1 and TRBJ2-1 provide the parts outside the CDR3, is KAGVTQTPRYLIKTRGQQVTLSCSPISGHRSVSWYQQTPGQGLQFLFEYFSETQRNKGNFPGRFSGRQFSNSRSEMNVSTLELGDSALYLCASSGIRELRYNEQFFGPGTRLTVL.

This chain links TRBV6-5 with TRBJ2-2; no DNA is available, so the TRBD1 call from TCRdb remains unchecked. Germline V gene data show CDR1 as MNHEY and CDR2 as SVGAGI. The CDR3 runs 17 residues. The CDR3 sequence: CASSYLGQAIIAGELFF.

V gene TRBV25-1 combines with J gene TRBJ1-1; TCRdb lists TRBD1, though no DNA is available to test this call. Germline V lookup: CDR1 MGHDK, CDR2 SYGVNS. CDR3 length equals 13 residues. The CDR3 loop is CASASGDSTEAFF. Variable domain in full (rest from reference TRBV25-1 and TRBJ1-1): EADIYQTPRYLVIGTGKKITLECSQTMGHDKMYWYQQDPGMELHLIHYSYGVNSTEKGDLSSESTVSRIRTEHFPLTLESARPSHTSQYLCASASGDSTEAFFGQGTRLTVV.

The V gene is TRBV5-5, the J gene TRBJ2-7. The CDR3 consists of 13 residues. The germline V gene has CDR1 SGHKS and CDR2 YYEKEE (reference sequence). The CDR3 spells CASSLGNSYEQYF.

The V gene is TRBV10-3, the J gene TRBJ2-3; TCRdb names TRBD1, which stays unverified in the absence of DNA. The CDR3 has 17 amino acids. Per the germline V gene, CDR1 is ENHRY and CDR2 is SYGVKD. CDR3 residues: CAIRGGMGRQEADTQYF.